The T cell receptor (beta chain) under discussion was sequenced for a study of early T cells in non-severe SARS-CoV-2 infection. Study results and caveats: Using VDJdb, the matching emphasized anti-spike CD8 responses while missing private and CD4 specificities.

This CDR3 has 13 amino acids. V lost 5 bases to trimming and J lost 6 bases, with 12 bases between them. Looked up from germline, CDR1 is SGHAT and CDR2 is FQNNGV. This clonotype has at least ten counts. Its target is unknown. TCRdb redid the calling of the 5' RACE reads with MiXCR, one entry per CDR3 protein. The repertoire has approximately 76,000 distinct CDR3 sequences, approximately 13% of them found once; the top ten carry 0.95% to 1.5%. Sequenced: whole blood. The receptor's source is an adult who was a healthcare worker with PCR-confirmed SARS-CoV-2 infection or an uninfected control (not recorded which). V and J are TRBV11-2 and TRBJ2-3, with D unclear. The CDR3 bases are TGTGCCAGCAGCCAATACCGACCGGATACGCAGTATTTT. Its protein product is CASSQYRPDTQYF.